Below, 18 T cell receptor beta chains from the same sample are listed, as sequenced in a study of CD8 T cells in Susac syndrome. cDNA came from roughly 0.47 to 1 ug RNA primed by random hexamers. Via MiXCR, TCRdb re-called the immunoSEQ multiplex PCR reads, giving one row per CDR3 protein. The sample yields 150,000 or so distinct CDR3 sequences, around 95% seen once. Input material: CD4+ T cells from PBMCs. These receptors all come from a human donor with Susac syndrome.

The rearrangement links TRBV2 to TRBJ1-1; D remains ambiguous. CDR1 is SNHLY and CDR2 is FYNNEI in the germline V gene. The CDR3 is 14 residues long. V shed 4 bases and J shed 2 bases, with 11 bases lying between them. For the CDR3, the DNA is TGTGCCAGCAGTGGGTCGGGAGGTAACACTGAAGCTTTCTTT. This translates into CASSGSGGNTEAFF.

V usage is TRBV20-1 and J usage is TRBJ2-7; D is uncertain. V was trimmed by 0 bases and J by 2 bases, leaving 17 bases between them. The CDR3 spans 16 residues. Germline V gene data show CDR1 as DFQATT and CDR2 as SNEGSKA (reference sequence). DNA of the CDR3: TGCAGTGCTAGAGATCTCCGTCGCGTTTTTCCCTACGAGCAGTACGTC. Its protein is CSARDLRRVFPYEQYV.

The chain has TRBV20-1 and TRBJ1-5; D unclear. The V and J ends lost 5 bases and 1 base respectively, with 9 bases between them. This CDR3 spans 13 amino acids. Germline CDR1 reads DFQATT; CDR2 reads SNEGSKA (reference sequence). The CDR3 loop is CSAFDGSNQPQHF. The CDR3 bases are TGCAGTGCTTTCGACGGAAGCAATCAGCCCCAGCATTTT.

This sequence joins TRBV18 and TRBJ1-5, with TRBD1 as a possible D gene (5 bases). The CDR3 totals 15 residues. From germline, CDR1 is KGHSH and CDR2 LQKENI. V lost 2 bases and J lost 2, with 10 bases in between. CDR3 nucleotides: TGTGCCAGCTCACCAAAGGAAGGGGGCAATCAGCCCCAGCATTTT. As protein: CASSPKEGGNQPQHF.

The DNA for the CDR3 is TGTGCCAGCCACGAACGGGAGATCGGGGAGACCCAGTACTTC. This sequence encodes CASHEREIGETQYF. V is TRBV28 and J is TRBJ2-5, with D perhaps matching TRBD2 (6 bases). In germline, CDR1 is MDHEN, CDR2 SYDVKM. V shed 8 bases and J shed 5 bases, with 18 bases lying between them. CDR3 length: 14 residues.

The chain recombines TRBV5-1 with TRBJ1-5, with 9 bases fitting TRBD1. The V gene end was trimmed by 4 bases and the J gene end by 5 bases; junction bases not matched to a gene: 7. This CDR3 comprises 15 residues. Germline V gene data show CDR1 as SGHRS and CDR2 as YFSETQ. For the CDR3, the DNA is TGCGCCAGCAGCCCCCAGGGGGACAGGGATCAGCCCCAGCATTTT. It translates to CASSPQGDRDQPQHF.

The chain joins TRBV4-1 to TRBJ2-7; 9 bases agree with TRBD1. With 6 bases clipped from V and 6 bases from J, the junction kept 9 bases outside the gene matches. The CDR3 spans 14 residues. Germline assignment: CDR1 MGHRA and CDR2 YSYEKL. The CDR3 spells CASSRDRVTSEQYF. As DNA, the CDR3 is TGCGCCAGCAGTCGGGACAGGGTAACAAGCGAGCAGTACTTC.

The J gene is TRBJ2-3, the V gene TRBV20-1; D ambiguous. The CDR3 totals 12 residues. Looked up from germline, CDR1 is DFQATT and CDR2 is SNEGSKA (reference sequence). Trimming pared 1 base from V and 3 bases from J, leaving 5 bases between. The CDR3 reads CSARVGTDTQYF. The CDR3 nucleotides are TGCAGTGCTAGAGTGGGGACAGATACGCAGTATTTT.

The chain uses TRBV6-2 or TRBV6-3 and TRBJ1-2; the match to TRBD1 covers 8 bases. The CDR3 is made up of 12 amino acids. Germline values: CDR1 MNHEY, CDR2 SVGEGT. Trimming took 7 bases from V and 5 from J; bases not matched to a gene: 3. The CDR3 reads CASKDREYGYTF. The CDR3 DNA follows: TGTGCCAGCAAGGACAGGGAATATGGCTACACCTTC.

The chain is built from TRBV30 and TRBJ2-5, with no clear D. The CDR3 is 12 residues long. The ends were cut back, 4 bases at V and 3 bases at J, with 9 bases in the middle. Germline assignment: CDR1 GTSNPN and CDR2 SVGIG (reference sequence). The CDR3, as DNA: TGTGCCTGGAACTATTACGAAGAGACCCAGTACTTC. Its protein product is CAWNYYEETQYF.

This clonotype has a handful of counts. The junction does not match germline at one end; this may be a read error. The J gene is TRBJ2-5, the V gene TRBV5-1, with D unclear. This CDR3 region has 12 residues. The germline V gene encodes CDR1 SGHRS and CDR2 YFSETQ. The CDR3, as DNA: TGTGCCAGCAGTTTGAGGCAAGAGACCCAGTACTTC. It translates to CASSLRQETQYF. Full variable domain (remainder filled in from reference TRBV5-1 and TRBJ2-5): KAGVTQTPRYLIKTRGQQVTLSCSPISGHRSVSWYQQTPGQGLQFLFEYFSETQRNKGNFPGRFSGRQFSNSRSEMNVSTLELGDSALYLCASSLRQETQYFGPGTRLLVL.

The chain links TRBV20-1 to TRBJ2-1; 13 positions agree with TRBD2. CDR1 and CDR2 from the germline V gene are DFQATT and SNEGSKA (reference sequence). This CDR3 has 16 residues. The trim removed 5 bases at V and 8 bases at J, leaving 12 bases unmatched. CDR3 protein: CSASRTSGSTGYEQFF. The CDR3 nucleotides are TGCAGTGCTTCTCGGACTAGCGGGAGTACGGGGTATGAGCAGTTCTTC.

As regards this clonotype: The junction and the germline gene differ at one end; a read error may be behind it. This chain links TRBV2 with TRBJ2-3, with 8 bases matching TRBD1. CDR3 length equals 13 residues. The germline CDR1 and CDR2 sequences are SNHLY and FYNNEI. CDR3 bases: TGTGCCAGCAGTGAATACGCAGGGGGCTCGGAAAATTTT. Translating gives CASSEYAGGSENF.

The chain links TRBV30 to TRBJ1-1; 8 bases map to TRBD1. CDR3 length: 13 residues. CDR1 and CDR2 from the germline V gene are GTSNPN and SVGIG (reference sequence). The J segment lost 7 bases and the V segment lost 1 base, leaving 5 bases of the junction unmatched. For the CDR3, the DNA is TGTGCCTGGAGTGGCGCAGGGGGCATTGAAGCTTTCTTT. Protein: CAWSGAGGIEAFF. Complete variable domain (other parts from reference TRBV30 and TRBJ1-1): SQTIHQWPATLVQPVGSPLSLECTVEGTSNPNLYWYRQAAGRGLQLLFYSVGIGQISSEVPQNLSASRPQDRQFILSSKKLLLSDSGFYLCAWSGAGGIEAFFGQGTRLTVV.

The chain combines TRBV20-1 with TRBJ1-2; D is possibly TRBD1 (6 bases). Trimming cost V 0 bases and J 5 bases, with 10 bases left between them. CDR3 size: 13 residues. Germline CDR1 is DFQATT and CDR2 is SNEGSKA (reference sequence). CDR3 sequence (DNA): TGCAGTGCTAGAGATCGACAGGCTTATGGCTACACCTTC. It encodes CSARDRQAYGYTF.

V and J are TRBV2 and TRBJ2-7; maybe TRBD2 (7 bases). V was pared by 6 bases and J by 3 bases, with 15 bases between. The germline CDR1 and CDR2 sequences are SNHLY and FYNNEI. The CDR3 consists of 14 residues. In DNA, the CDR3 is TGTGCCAGCAGCGCCTTGCGGGGGCTCTACGAGCAGTACGTC. This gives the protein CASSALRGLYEQYV.

This clonotype was recorded only once. The rearrangement links TRBV20-1 to TRBJ1-1; D uncertain. CDR1 is DFQATT and CDR2 is SNEGSKA in the germline V gene (reference sequence). CDR3 length equals 14 residues. V shed 6 bases and J shed 2 bases, with 16 bases lying between them. The CDR3 DNA reads as TGCAGTGCCCTGTCCCGGACTGGCAACACTGAAGCTTTCTTT. Its protein is CSALSRTGNTEAFF.

This chain joins TRBV30 and TRBJ2-3; D tentatively reads TRBD1 or TRBD2 (5 bases each). CDR1 is GTSNPN, CDR2 SVGIG, per germline (reference sequence). Trimming took off 5 bases at V and 3 bases at J, with 12 bases between the two ends. CDR3 length: 13 residues. As DNA, the CDR3 is TGTGCCTGGGCCGGGACGTTAACAGATACGCAGTATTTT. It codes for CAWAGTLTDTQYF. Full variable domain (missing parts from reference TRBV30 and TRBJ2-3): SQTIHQWPATLVQPVGSPLSLECTVEGTSNPNLYWYRQAAGRGLQLLFYSVGIGQISSEVPQNLSASRPQDRQFILSSKKLLLSDSGFYLCAWAGTLTDTQYFGPGTRLTVL.